Below are 26 T cell receptor beta chains sequenced from a single sample in a study of regulatory T cells in long-lasting Graves disease. In building TCR beta libraries, iRepertoire HTBI primers were used together with Arm-PCR of CDR3 regions. TCRdb reprocessed the multiplex PCR reads with MiXCR, giving one entry per CDR3 protein. The table records 300,000 to 400,000 distinct CDR3 sequences, 18% of them present only once. Time point indicated: newly diagnosed GD, antithyroid drugs for less than 3 months. PBMCs provided the RNA from which the TCR library was made. The sequencing here drew on peripheral blood mononuclear cells (PBMCs), taken at new diagnosis, from a patient treated with antithyroid drugs. These receptors were obtained from a female donor with Graves disease.

This clonotype has only a few counts. The genes are TRBV11-2 and TRBJ2-1, with TRBD1 matching over 7 bases. CDR1 and CDR2 from the germline V gene are SGHAT and FQNNGV. The CDR3 is 15 residues long. With V trimmed by 5 bases and J by 2 bases, 6 bases remained unmatched. The CDR3 spells CASSPLTGPYNEQFF. The CDR3, as DNA: TGTGCCAGCAGCCCCCTGACAGGGCCCTACAATGAGCAGTTCTTC.

In its sample, this clonotype was seen many times. This sequence joins TRBV13 and TRBJ2-3; D remains ambiguous. Trimming removed 7 bases from V and 3 bases from J, with 23 bases in between. Germline assignment: CDR1 PRHDT and CDR2 FYEKMQ (reference sequence). The CDR3 has 17 amino acids. The CDR3 sequence is CASTPERWREATDTQYF. The CDR3 DNA reads as TGTGCCAGCACCCCCGAGAGATGGCGAGAGGCGACAGATACGCAGTATTTT.

This clonotype appeared many times. CDR3 nucleotides: TGCAGTGCTACCGGGACAGAACCCTACGAGCAGTACTTC. It is translated as CSATGTEPYEQYF. The chain employs TRBV20-1 and TRBJ2-7; 7 bases line up with TRBD1. CDR1 and CDR2 from the germline V gene are DFQATT and SNEGSKA (reference sequence). CDR3 length: 13 amino acids. With 4 bases clipped from V and 2 bases from J, the junction kept 5 bases outside the gene matches.

This clonotype has just a few counts. The chain employs TRBV20-1 and TRBJ2-7; 11 positions match TRBD2. CDR1 and CDR2 (germline): DFQATT, SNEGSKA (reference sequence). V dropped 3 bases and J dropped 0; count of bases not matched to a gene: 1. The length of the CDR3 is 14 residues. Written as DNA, the CDR3 is TGCAGTGCTAGGACTAGCGGGATCTCCTACGAGCAGTACTTC. Residues: CSARTSGISYEQYF.

The chain combines TRBV27 with TRBJ2-7, with TRBD2 as a possible D gene (6 bases). V was clipped by 4 bases and J by 4 bases, with 17 bases between them. The CDR3 runs 15 residues. Germline CDR1 MNHEY, CDR2 SMNVEV (reference sequence). The CDR3: CASSWEAGASYEQYF. The CDR3 DNA follows: TGTGCCAGCAGTTGGGAGGCAGGAGCCTCTTACGAGCAGTACTTC.

The sample holds many counts of this clonotype. V usage is TRBV6-1 and J usage is TRBJ2-3; D gene unclear. The CDR3 sequence is 14 residues long. V was clipped by 6 bases and J by 6 bases, with 16 bases between them. Germline V lookup: CDR1 MNHNS, CDR2 SASEGT. CDR3 loop: CASRPDRLADTQYF. The DNA for the CDR3 is TGTGCCAGCAGGCCCGACCGTTTAGCCGATACGCAGTATTTT.

There are many counts of this clonotype. The chain joins TRBV20-1 to TRBJ2-5, with no clear D. Germline V CDR1 and CDR2: DFQATT, SNEGSKA (reference sequence). The CDR3 spans 14 residues. V lost 3 bases and J lost 14, with 25 bases in between. CDR3 amino acids: CSASQLPRIGPLYF. The CDR3, as DNA: TGCAGTGCTAGCCAACTACCTCGTATCGGACCCCTCTACTTC.

This clonotype was counted only a few times. V gene TRBV5-6 combines with J gene TRBJ2-5; D may correspond to TRBD1 or TRBD2 (6 bases each). Germline V gives CDR1 SGHDT, CDR2 YYEEEE. V lost 0 bases, J lost 4 bases, and 13 bases lay in between. The CDR3 covers 15 residues. CDR3 protein: CASSLAGAPRETQYF. CDR3 nucleotides: TGTGCCAGCAGCTTGGCGGGGGCTCCGCGAGAGACCCAGTACTTC.

There are many counts of this clonotype. The rearrangement links TRBV24-1 to TRBJ2-1; D gene uncertain. V lost 11 bases and J lost 2, with 12 bases in between. Germline V gene lookup returns CDR1 KGHDR and CDR2 SFDVKD. The CDR3 runs 13 residues. CDR3 region: CAIETGPYNEQFF. The CDR3, as DNA: TGTGCCATCGAGACTGGGCCCTACAATGAGCAGTTCTTC.

This clonotype was found a few times. V is TRBV19 and J is TRBJ2-1; 8 bases agree with TRBD2. With 10 bases clipped from V and 8 bases from J, the junction kept 16 bases outside the gene matches. The CDR3 spans 15 residues. In germline, CDR1 is LNHDA, CDR2 SQIVND (reference sequence). CDR3 sequence: CATAQAGPGGDEQFF. The CDR3 bases are TGTGCCACAGCACAGGCGGGTCCCGGGGGGGATGAGCAGTTCTTC. The full variable domain, rest sourced from reference TRBV19 and TRBJ2-1, is DGGITQSPKYLFRKEGQNVTLSCEQNLNHDAMYWYRQDPGQGLRLIYYSQIVNDFQKGDIAEGYSVSREKKESFPLTVTSAQKNPTAFYLCATAQAGPGGDEQFFGPGTRLTVL.

About this clonotype itself: This is likely an artifact of a read error, given a far larger clone one base away. The genes are TRBV11-2 and TRBJ2-1; TRBD2 is a possible D gene (5 bases). Germline CDR1 reads SGHAT; CDR2 reads FQNNGV. V was shortened by 1 base and J by 13 bases, with 23 bases between the two germline ends. This CDR3 is built from 16 residues. CDR3: CASSLAGSVQAETQFF. DNA for the CDR3: TGTGCCAGCAGCTTAGCCGGATCCGTCCAAGCGGAGACCCAGTTCTTC.

This clonotype was seen repeatedly, ten times or more. This chain uses TRBV10-2 with TRBJ2-2, with 7 bases lining up with TRBD2. This CDR3 region has 14 residues. Germline assignment: CDR1 WSHSY and CDR2 SAAADI. Unmatched junction bases numbered 7, after V lost 5 bases and J lost 7 bases. CDR3 nucleotide sequence: TGCGCCAGCAGTAGGCGGGAGAAGATCGGGGAGCTGTTTTTT. It specifies CASSRREKIGELFF.

Regarding this clonotype: Since a much larger clone is just one base distant, this may be a read error. This rearrangement joins TRBV5-1 to TRBJ2-1; no clear D gene. The CDR3 loop spans 13 amino acids. Germline V gene lookup returns CDR1 SGHRS and CDR2 YFSETQ. The CDR3 here is CAGSLEVGNEQFF. CDR3 DNA: TGCGCCGGCAGCTTGGAAGTGGGGAATGAGCAGTTCTTC.

This clonotype was picked up many times. The rearrangement links TRBV6-4 to TRBJ2-3, with TRBD2 matching 11 bases. The CDR3 is 16 residues long. CDR1 is MRHNA, CDR2 SNTAGT, per germline. With V trimmed by 4 bases and J by 2 bases, 5 bases remained unmatched. CDR3 nucleotide sequence: TGTGCCAGCAGTGGCCCTAGCGGGAGGCACACAGATACGCAGTATTTT. It yields the protein CASSGPSGRHTDTQYF.

This chain joins TRBV28 and TRBJ2-6, with a weak D call TRBD2 (6 bases). This CDR3 contains 16 residues. Trimming took off 4 bases at V and 2 bases at J, with 12 bases between the two ends. The germline V gene has CDR1 MDHEN and CDR2 SYDVKM. The CDR3 reads CASSSPGGTGANVLTF. In DNA, the CDR3 is TGTGCCAGCAGTTCGCCCGGCGGGACTGGGGCCAACGTCCTGACTTTC. The full variable domain, its missing parts supplied by reference TRBV28 and TRBJ2-6, is DVKVTQSSRYLVKRTGEKVFLECVQDMDHENMFWYRQDPGLGLRLIYFSYDVKMKEKGDIPEGYSVSREKKERFSLILESASTNQTSMYLCASSSPGGTGANVLTFGAGSRLTVL.

Note on this clonotype: This may arise from a read error, as a much more abundant clone is one base away. This chain uses TRBV6-1 with TRBJ2-3; D might be TRBD2 (5 bases). The CDR3 is 16 amino acids. Germline CDR1 is MNHNS and CDR2 is SASEGT. Written as DNA, the CDR3 is TGTGCCAGCAGTGAACCCGGGGATAGTAGCACAGATGCGCAGTATTTT. It yields the protein CASSEPGDSSTDAQYF.

This clonotype was seen repeatedly, ten times or more. The chain has TRBV25-1 and TRBJ2-3, with 8 bases that match TRBD2. The junction had 17 bases not matched to a gene; V was cut back by 4 bases and J by 2 bases. This CDR3 spans 19 amino acids. Germline V lookup: CDR1 MGHDK, CDR2 SYGVNS. CDR3 sequence reads: CASSARTSFQGGYTDTQYF. In nucleotides, the CDR3 is TGTGCCAGCAGTGCCCGGACTAGCTTCCAAGGTGGATACACAGATACGCAGTATTTT.

V usage is TRBV29-1 and J usage is TRBJ1-4, with D tentatively TRBD1 (5 bases). Trimming stripped 5 bases from V and 5 bases from J, with 12 bases between. This CDR3 has 13 amino acids. The V gene's germline CDR1 is SQVTM and CDR2 ANQGSEA. Here the CDR3 DNA reads TGCAGCGTTCGGGGCCTGGGAAATGAAAAACTGTTTTTT. Residues: CSVRGLGNEKLFF.

Points on this clonotype: Just one base apart from a much larger clone, this may be a read error. V usage is TRBV19 and J usage is TRBJ2-2; TRBD1 matches 8 bases. J gave up 5 bases and V 8 bases, and 7 bases lay outside the gene matches. In germline, CDR1 is LNHDA, CDR2 SQIVND (reference sequence). The CDR3 extends over 14 amino acids. The CDR3 reads CASVRDRKTGELFF. The CDR3 region has the DNA TGTGCCAGTGTAAGGGACAGGAAAACCGGGGAGCTGTTTTTT.

This clonotype was found once. The rearrangement joins TRBV7-9 to TRBJ1-2, with 7 bases identical to TRBD1. Germline trimming cut 5 bases from V and 6 bases from J; bases unmatched to any gene: 15. The CDR3 contains 16 residues. Looked up from germline, CDR1 is SEHNR and CDR2 is FQNEAQ (reference sequence). DNA for the CDR3: TGTGCCAGCAGCCGAATATTGACAGGGCCCGTAAATGGCTACACCTTC. This gives the protein CASSRILTGPVNGYTF.

This clonotype has at least ten counts. The CDR3 sequence: CASSSVEGLGTEAFF. The CDR3 DNA is TGCGCCAGCAGCTCCGTAGAGGGTCTCGGCACTGAAGCTTTCTTT. The rearrangement links TRBV5-1 to TRBJ1-1, with unresolved D. Germline values: CDR1 SGHRS, CDR2 YFSETQ. CDR3 size: 15 residues. Trimming removed 3 bases at V and 4 bases at J, with 16 bases between.

This clonotype was seen many times. The gene calls are TRBV6-1 and TRBJ2-2, with D perhaps being TRBD1 or TRBD2 (5 bases each). The germline V gene encodes CDR1 MNHNS and CDR2 SASEGT. The CDR3 sequence is 13 residues long. V was pared by 7 bases and J by 6 bases, with 12 bases between. The CDR3 region is CASTEGRPGELFF. The CDR3 DNA follows: TGTGCCAGCACCGAGGGGCGGCCCGGGGAGCTGTTTTTT.

The chain carries TRBV29-1 and TRBJ2-3; D is unclear. This CDR3 region has 13 residues. Germline loops: CDR1 SQVTM, CDR2 ANQGSEA. The V and J ends lost 4 bases and 2 bases respectively, with 10 bases between them. CDR3 bases: TGCAGCGTTGTTTGGGTAAACACAGATACGCAGTATTTT. It codes for CSVVWVNTDTQYF.

About this clonotype itself: A far larger clone differs by one base, so this is likely a read error. This chain links TRBV14 with TRBJ2-1; D perhaps matches TRBD2 (8 bases). There are 18 residues in the CDR3. V shed 4 bases and J shed 10 bases, with 29 bases lying between them. The germline V gene encodes CDR1 SGHDN and CDR2 FVKESK. As DNA, the CDR3 is TGTGCCAGCAGCCCCTTGGGACTAGGGGGCCGCAGCTCCTACGAGCAGTTCTTC. It translates to CASSPLGLGGRSSYEQFF. Together with reference TRBV14 and TRBJ2-1, the CDR3 gives the full variable domain: EAGVTQFPSHSVIEKGQTVTLRCDPISGHDNLYWYRRVMGKEIKFLLHFVKESKQDESGMPNNRFLAERTGGTYSTLKVQPAELEDSGVYFCASSPLGLGGRSSYEQFFGPGTRLTVL.

This clonotype was detected a few times. DNA of the CDR3: TGTGCCAGCAGCCCCTCCCCAGCGGGAGCCCCAGGGGAGCAGTACTTC. Translation gives CASSPSPAGAPGEQYF. This sequence joins TRBV3-1 and TRBJ2-7, with 8 bases matching TRBD2. Germline CDR1 is LGHDT and CDR2 is YNNKEL (reference sequence). The junction had 15 bases not matched to a gene; V was cut back by 4 bases and J by 7 bases. The length of the CDR3 is 16 residues.

The chain carries TRBV6-2 or TRBV6-3 and TRBJ1-1, with a tentative D call TRBD1 (5 bases). Deletions cut 5 bases from V and 4 bases from J, with 20 bases between. Germline V gene sequence: CDR1 MNHEY, CDR2 SVGEGT. The CDR3 is made up of 16 amino acids. Here the CDR3 DNA reads TGTGCCAGCAGTGAAGAGGGGACCCTCGGGGGCACTGAAGCTTTCTTT. It encodes CASSEEGTLGGTEAFF.